This T cell receptor beta chain was observed in a study of blood T cell repertoires in COVID-19 (dated by TCRdb to the early 2020s). With respect to the entire study: Samples covering the acute and convalescent phases of COVID-19 were provided by collaborators in the United States, Italy and Spain. The material from the prospective study consisted of cDNA or gDNA derived from T cells, B-cell-depleted T cells, or PBMCs. The dataset comprised deeply sampled blood TCRbeta repertoires from subjects exposed to, actively infected with, or recovered from COVID-19. The repertoires were released in a freely available public database meant as a resource for research on the immune response to SARS-CoV-2. The samples were drawn from two sources: the first 160 participants of the ongoing ImmuneRACE study, and some 1,300 subjects contributed by 6 global collaborators. A de-identified subject ID, COVID-19 status, age in years and sex were almost always included in the sample metadata. Where HLA class I and class II types were available, the types were taken from metadata supplied by the sample provider, not from assay-based typing.

In the prospective study, participants were roughly 18 to 95 years old, resided in fewer than 25 geographic areas of the United States, and were enrolled through a virtual design. To assign participants to cohorts, the prospective study relied on clinical history that participants themselves reported in a screening survey and a study questionnaire. Exposed participants had been in contact with someone with a PCR-confirmed or clinician-diagnosed COVID-19 case within 2 weeks of study entry. Each participant in the prospective study had whole blood, serum and a nasopharyngeal or oropharyngeal swab collected by mobile phlebotomists. Additional blood draws and questionnaires over a 2-month period could optionally be provided by prospective study participants. Prospective study blood samples were shipped either frozen or at room temperature before DNA extraction. A single count supports this clone. The antigen this receptor binds is unknown. Base qualities were left out, and no much larger clone turns up one base away.

Beyond this particular receptor, the publication reports: How much clinical and demographic metadata was included differed by source and by participant, and the metadata was provided uncurated.

The immunoSEQ Assay, a bias-controlled multiplex PCR, was used to amplify TCRbeta CDR3 regions from genomic DNA. As for the authors' bioinformatics: The number of nucleated cells in each sample was estimated from the amplification of reference gene primers within the assay. To quantify the absolute abundance of each unique TCRbeta CDR3 rearrangement, sequence reads were collapsed and filtered. For each sample, productive Simpson clonality was calculated as the square root of Simpson's diversity index across productive rearrangements. The table comes from immuneACCESS by way of TCRdb, which keeps in-frame sequences with V and J called. Part of the clones is missing from these tables; in studies checked, under half for an unresolved V gene and the rest for unknown reasons. V and J calls and clone size are those listed in that table; D and trimming were worked out from the DNA. Here the sample has nearly 300,000 clones; around nine tenths occur a single time. Roughly 2.8% of the sample is in the top ten clones.

V is trimmed back by 2 bases and J by 4 bases, and the junction contains 12 bases that no gene match accounts for. Reading from cysteine to phenylalanine, the CDR3 counts 17 amino acids. CDR3 DNA only is kept here, 51 bases in frame from base 1. CDR1 and CDR2 (MNHEY, SMNVEV) derive from the germline V gene (reference sequence). Material: PBMCs or T cells enriched from blood (not recorded which). The sequence was obtained from a woman between 50 and 59 years old who had been exposed to COVID-19. The chain couples TRBV27 to TRBJ1-2; TRBD1 lines up with 8 middle nucleotides. The DNA sequence is TGTGCCAGCAGTTTAACGGGACAGGCTAGGTTTGGCTATGGCTACACCTTC. This sequence encodes CASSLTGQARFGYGYTF.